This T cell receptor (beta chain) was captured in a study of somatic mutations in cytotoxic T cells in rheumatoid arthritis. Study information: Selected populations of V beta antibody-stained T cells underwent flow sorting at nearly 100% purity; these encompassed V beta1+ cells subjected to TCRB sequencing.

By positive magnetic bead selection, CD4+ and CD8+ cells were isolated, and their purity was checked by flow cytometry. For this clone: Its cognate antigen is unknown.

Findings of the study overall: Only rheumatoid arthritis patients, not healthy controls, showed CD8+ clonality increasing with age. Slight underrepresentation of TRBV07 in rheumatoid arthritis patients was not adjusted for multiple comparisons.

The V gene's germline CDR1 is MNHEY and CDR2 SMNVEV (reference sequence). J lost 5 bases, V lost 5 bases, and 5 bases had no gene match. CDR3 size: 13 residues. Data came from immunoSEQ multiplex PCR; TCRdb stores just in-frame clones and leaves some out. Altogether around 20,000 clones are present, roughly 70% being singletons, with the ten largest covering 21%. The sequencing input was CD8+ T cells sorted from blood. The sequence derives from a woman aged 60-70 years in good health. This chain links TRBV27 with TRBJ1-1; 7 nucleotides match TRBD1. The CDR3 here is CASSAQGRTEAFF. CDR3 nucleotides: TGTGCCAGCAGTGCACAGGGGAGGACTGAAGCTTTCTTT.